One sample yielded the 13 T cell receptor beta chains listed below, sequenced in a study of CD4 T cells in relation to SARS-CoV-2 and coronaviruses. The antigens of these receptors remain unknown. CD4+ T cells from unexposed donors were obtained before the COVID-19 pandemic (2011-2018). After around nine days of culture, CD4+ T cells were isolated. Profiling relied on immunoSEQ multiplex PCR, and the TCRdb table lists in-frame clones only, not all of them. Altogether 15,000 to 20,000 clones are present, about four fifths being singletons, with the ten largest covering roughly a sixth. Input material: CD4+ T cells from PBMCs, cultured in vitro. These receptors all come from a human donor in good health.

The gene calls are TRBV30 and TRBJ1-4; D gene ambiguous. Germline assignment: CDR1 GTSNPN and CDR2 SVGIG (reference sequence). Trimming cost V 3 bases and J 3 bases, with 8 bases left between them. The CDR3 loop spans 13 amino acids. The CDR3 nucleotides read TGTGCCTGGAGCGCGCGGGCTAATGAAAAACTGTTTTTT. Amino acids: CAWSARANEKLFF.

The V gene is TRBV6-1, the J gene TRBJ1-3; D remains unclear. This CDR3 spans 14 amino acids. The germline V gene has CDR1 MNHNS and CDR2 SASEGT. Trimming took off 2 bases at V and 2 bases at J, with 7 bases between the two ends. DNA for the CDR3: TGTGCCAGCAGTGAATGGCGGGCTGGAAACACCATATATTTT. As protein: CASSEWRAGNTIYF.

The chain's CDR3 is CSASGVSGTDTQYF. CDR3 nucleotide sequence: TGCAGTGCTAGTGGTGTTAGCGGCACAGATACGCAGTATTTT. The chain carries TRBV20-1 and TRBJ2-3, with D perhaps TRBD2 (5 bases). The CDR3 spans 14 residues. Germline V gene sequence: CDR1 DFQATT, CDR2 SNEGSKA (reference sequence). V was pared by 3 bases and J by 1 base, with 11 bases between.

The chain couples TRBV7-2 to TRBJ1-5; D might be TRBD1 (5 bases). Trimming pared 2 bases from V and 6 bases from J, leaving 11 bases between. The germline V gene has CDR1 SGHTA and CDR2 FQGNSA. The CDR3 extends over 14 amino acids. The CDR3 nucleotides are TGTGCCAGCAGCTTAACCCGGGGGGGTCAGCCCCAGCATTTT. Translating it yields CASSLTRGGQPQHF.

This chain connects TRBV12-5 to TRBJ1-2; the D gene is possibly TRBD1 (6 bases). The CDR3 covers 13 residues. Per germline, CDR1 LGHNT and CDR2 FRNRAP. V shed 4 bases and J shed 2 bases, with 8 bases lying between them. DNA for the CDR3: TGTGCTAGTGGTTATGACAGGAACTATGGCTACACCTTC. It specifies CASGYDRNYGYTF.

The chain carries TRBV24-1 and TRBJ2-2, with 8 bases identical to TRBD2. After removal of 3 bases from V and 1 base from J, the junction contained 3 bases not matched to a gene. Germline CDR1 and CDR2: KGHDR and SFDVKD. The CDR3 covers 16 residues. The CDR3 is CATSDKLAENTGELFF. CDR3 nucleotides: TGTGCCACCAGTGATAAACTAGCGGAGAACACCGGGGAGCTGTTTTTT.

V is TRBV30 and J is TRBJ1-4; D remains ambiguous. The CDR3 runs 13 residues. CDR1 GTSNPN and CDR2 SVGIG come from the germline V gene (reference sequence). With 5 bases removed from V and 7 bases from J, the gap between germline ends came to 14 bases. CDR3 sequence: CAWAGVDGEKLFF. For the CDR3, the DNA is TGTGCCTGGGCCGGGGTGGATGGTGAAAAACTGTTTTTT.

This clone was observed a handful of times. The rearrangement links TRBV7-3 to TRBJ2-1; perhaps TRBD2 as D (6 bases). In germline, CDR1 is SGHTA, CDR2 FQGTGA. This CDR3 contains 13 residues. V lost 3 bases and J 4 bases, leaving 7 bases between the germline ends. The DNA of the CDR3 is TGTGCCAGCAGCTTGGGGACTTACAATGAGCAGTTCTTC. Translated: CASSLGTYNEQFF. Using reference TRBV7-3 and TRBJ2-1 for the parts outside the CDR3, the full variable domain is GAGVSQTPSNKVTEKGKYVELRCDPISGHTALYWYRQSLGQGPEFLIYFQGTGAADDSGLPNDRFFAVRPEGSVSTLKIQRTERGDSAVYLCASSLGTYNEQFFGPGTRLTVL.

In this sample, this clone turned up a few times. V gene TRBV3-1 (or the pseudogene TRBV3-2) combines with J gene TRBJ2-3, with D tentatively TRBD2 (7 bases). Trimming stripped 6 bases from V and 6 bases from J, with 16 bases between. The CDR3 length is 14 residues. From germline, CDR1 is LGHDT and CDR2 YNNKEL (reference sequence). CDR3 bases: TGTGCCAGCAGAACAACCGGGGGGCCCGATACGCAGTATTTT. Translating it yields CASRTTGGPDTQYF.

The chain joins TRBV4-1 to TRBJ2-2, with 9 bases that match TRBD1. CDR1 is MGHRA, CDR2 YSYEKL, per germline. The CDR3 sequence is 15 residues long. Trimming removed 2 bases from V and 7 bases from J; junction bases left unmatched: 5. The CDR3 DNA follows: TGCGCCAGCAGCCAACCGGACAGGGGAGGCGGGGAGCTGTTTTTT. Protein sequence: CASSQPDRGGGELFF.

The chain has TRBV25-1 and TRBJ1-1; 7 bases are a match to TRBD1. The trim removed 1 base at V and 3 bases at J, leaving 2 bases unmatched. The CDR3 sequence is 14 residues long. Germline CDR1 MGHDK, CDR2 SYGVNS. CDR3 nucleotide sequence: TGTGCCAGCAGTGAATCTAGGGGGCACACTGAAGCTTTCTTT. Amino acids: CASSESRGHTEAFF. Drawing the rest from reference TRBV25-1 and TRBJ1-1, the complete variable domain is EADIYQTPRYLVIGTGKKITLECSQTMGHDKMYWYQQDPGMELHLIHYSYGVNSTEKGDLSSESTVSRIRTEHFPLTLESARPSHTSQYLCASSESRGHTEAFFGQGTRLTVV.

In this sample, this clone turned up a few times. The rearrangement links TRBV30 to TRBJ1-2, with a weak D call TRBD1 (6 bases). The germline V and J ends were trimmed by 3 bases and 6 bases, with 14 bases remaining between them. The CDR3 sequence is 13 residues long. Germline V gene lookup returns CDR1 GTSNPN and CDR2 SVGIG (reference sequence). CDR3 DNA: TGTGCCTGGAGAACGGACAGACGAGATGGCTACACCTTC. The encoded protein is CAWRTDRRDGYTF. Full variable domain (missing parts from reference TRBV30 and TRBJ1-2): SQTIHQWPATLVQPVGSPLSLECTVEGTSNPNLYWYRQAAGRGLQLLFYSVGIGQISSEVPQNLSASRPQDRQFILSSKKLLLSDSGFYLCAWRTDRRDGYTFGSGTRLTVV.

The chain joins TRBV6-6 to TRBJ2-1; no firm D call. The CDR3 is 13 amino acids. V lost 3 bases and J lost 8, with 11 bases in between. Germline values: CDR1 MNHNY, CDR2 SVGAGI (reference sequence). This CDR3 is CASSYVKEHEQFF. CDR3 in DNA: TGTGCCAGCAGTTATGTCAAGGAACATGAGCAGTTCTTC.